These 23 T cell receptor beta chains share one sample of origin, sequenced in a study of T-cell reconstitution after alpha-beta-depleted transplantation in children. This sample's TCRbeta library carried unique molecular identifier barcodes. MiXCR was run by TCRdb on the PCR reads, yielding one entry per CDR3 protein. The sample has about 370,000 distinct CDR3 sequences, around 21% seen once. Here the sequenced sample was PBMCs from the stem cell graft donor, taken from the stem cell graft. The receptors were sampled from a human donor who donated a stem cell graft to a child with acute myeloid leukemia.

This clonotype was seen a handful of times. J is TRBJ1-1 and V is TRBV7-2; TRBD1 matches 8 bases. CDR3 length: 14 amino acids. CDR1 SGHTA and CDR2 FQGNSA come from the germline V gene. V lost 5 bases and J lost 2; bases outside the gene matches: 4. In DNA form, the CDR3 reads TGTGCCAGCAGCGGACAGGGTACAAACACTGAAGCTTTCTTT. Amino acid sequence: CASSGQGTNTEAFF.

This clonotype came up a few times. J is TRBJ2-7 and V is TRBV5-6; D is possibly TRBD2 (5 bases). Germline V gene lookup returns CDR1 SGHDT and CDR2 YYEEEE. V lost 0 bases to trimming and J lost 6 bases, with 10 bases between them. This CDR3 contains 13 residues. CDR3 bases: TGTGCCAGCAGCTTGGGTGGGAGCGGCGAGCAGTACTTC. It encodes CASSLGGSGEQYF.

This clonotype has more than one count but fewer than ten. This sequence joins TRBV20-1 and TRBJ2-2; TRBD1 aligns across 7 bases. With V trimmed by 3 bases and J by 1 base, 2 bases remained unmatched. The germline V gene encodes CDR1 DFQATT and CDR2 SNEGSKA (reference sequence). The CDR3 spans 14 residues. The CDR3 loop reads CSASGTENTGELFF. In DNA form, the CDR3 reads TGCAGTGCTAGTGGGACAGAGAACACCGGGGAGCTGTTTTTT.

This chain joins TRBV7-2 and TRBJ2-5; 13 bases fit TRBD2. The trim removed 3 bases at V and 4 bases at J, leaving 5 bases unmatched. This CDR3 is built from 16 residues. Germline loops: CDR1 SGHTA, CDR2 FQGNSA. For the CDR3, the DNA is TGTGCCAGCAGCTTTGGGACTAGCGGGGCCTTAGAGACCCAGTACTTC. Translation gives CASSFGTSGALETQYF.

Only a few counts were recorded for this clonotype. The chain recombines TRBV5-5 with TRBJ2-3, with D maybe TRBD2 (6 bases). The CDR3 is 12 amino acids. Germline V CDR1 and CDR2: SGHKS, YYEKEE (reference sequence). V lost 6 bases, J lost 5 bases, and 10 bases lay in between. The CDR3 DNA reads TGTGCCAGCAACCCAGCGGGAGATACGCAGTATTTT. Amino acid sequence: CASNPAGDTQYF.

This clonotype was seen a few times. The V gene is TRBV5-1, the J gene TRBJ2-7; weak D call: TRBD1 (5 bases). The CDR3 runs 14 residues. Germline CDR1 SGHRS, CDR2 YFSETQ. V was pared by 3 bases and J by 0 bases, with 10 bases between. CDR3: CASSYGAGSYEQYF. CDR3 bases: TGCGCCAGCAGCTATGGGGCCGGCTCCTACGAGCAGTACTTC.

This clonotype appeared many times. The genes are TRBV6-5 and TRBJ2-7; unclear D gene. The germline V gene has CDR1 MNHEY and CDR2 SVGAGI. The ends were cut back, 0 bases at V and 2 bases at J, with 11 bases in the middle. There are 15 residues in the CDR3. The CDR3 sequence is CASSYSTRPTYEQYF. In DNA form, the CDR3 reads TGTGCCAGCAGTTACTCGACAAGGCCAACCTACGAGCAGTACTTC.

This clonotype was picked up a small number of times. V usage is TRBV20-1 and J usage is TRBJ2-1, with 8 bases matching TRBD2. V was clipped by 0 bases and J by 8 bases; unmatched bases: 6. The germline CDR1 and CDR2 sequences are DFQATT and SNEGSKA (reference sequence). This CDR3 is 14 amino acids long. Here the CDR3 reads CSARDPGGGDEQFF. CDR3 coding DNA: TGCAGTGCTAGAGACCCGGGAGGGGGGGATGAGCAGTTCTTC.

This clonotype appeared a few times. J is TRBJ1-5 and V is TRBV12-3 or TRBV12-4, with unresolved D. V lost 5 bases and J 3 bases, leaving 8 bases between the germline ends. The CDR3 consists of 13 residues. CDR3 DNA sequence: TGTGCCAGCAGTCCACCTTACAATCAGCCCCAGCATTTT. Protein product: CASSPPYNQPQHF.

There are many counts of this clonotype. J is TRBJ2-7 and V is TRBV12-3 or TRBV12-4; D gene uncertain. This CDR3 has 12 amino acids. The germline V and J ends were trimmed by 2 bases and 6 bases, with 8 bases remaining between them. The CDR3 loop reads CASSLPSPEQYF. CDR3 nucleotide sequence: TGTGCCAGCAGTTTACCCTCCCCCGAGCAGTACTTC.

V and J are TRBV20-1 and TRBJ2-3, with 15 bases that match TRBD2. The germline gives CDR1 DFQATT, CDR2 SNEGSKA (reference sequence). Germline trimming cut 0 bases from V and 3 bases from J; bases unmatched to any gene: 10. The CDR3 sequence is 19 residues long. The CDR3 is CSARDLGLAGGPGTDTQYF. The CDR3 DNA is TGCAGTGCTAGAGATCTAGGACTAGCGGGAGGGCCCGGGACAGATACGCAGTATTTT.

This clonotype was observed at least ten times. The chain joins TRBV27 to TRBJ2-7; 10 nucleotides align to TRBD2. CDR3 size: 15 residues. Germline V gene data show CDR1 as MNHEY and CDR2 as SMNVEV (reference sequence). Trimming cost V 4 bases and J 2 bases; bases outside gene matches: 5. The CDR3 region is CASSSLAGGAYEQYF. The DNA for the CDR3 is TGTGCCAGCAGTTCTTTAGCGGGAGGAGCCTACGAGCAGTACTTC.

This clonotype was observed many times. The chain couples TRBV20-1 to TRBJ2-1; D is possibly TRBD2 (5 bases). This CDR3 region has 16 residues. Per the germline V gene, CDR1 is DFQATT and CDR2 is SNEGSKA (reference sequence). V lost 0 bases and J 4 bases, leaving 16 bases between the germline ends. CDR3 nucleotide sequence: TGCAGTGCTAGAGATCTACTAGTTGGGCGGTACAATGAGCAGTTCTTC. Translated, it gives CSARDLLVGRYNEQFF.

The V and J genes are TRBV20-1 and TRBJ2-1, with TRBD2 identical over 14 bases. Germline lookup yields CDR1 DFQATT and CDR2 SNEGSKA (reference sequence). This CDR3 is 16 amino acids long. The ends lost 3 bases at V and 5 bases at J; junction bases unmatched: 6. In nucleotides, the CDR3 is TGCAGTGCTAGCAGACTAGCGGGGGGGCCGGACAATGAGCAGTTCTTC. Protein product: CSASRLAGGPDNEQFF.

This clonotype has more than one count but fewer than ten. This chain connects TRBV10-3 to TRBJ2-7, with TRBD1 as a possible D gene (5 bases). The CDR3 covers 15 residues. Germline CDR1 ENHRY, CDR2 SYGVKD. Trimming left V 0 bases short and J 3 bases short, with 12 bases between. For the CDR3, the DNA is TGTGCCATCAGTGAGTCTCGCAGGGCGAACTACGAGCAGTACTTC. Its translation is CAISESRRANYEQYF.

This clonotype was recorded at least ten times. The chain couples TRBV5-1 to TRBJ1-4; no definite D call. V was cut by 1 base and J by 6 bases, with 13 bases left in between. In germline, CDR1 is SGHRS, CDR2 YFSETQ. This CDR3 comprises 15 residues. Written as DNA, the CDR3 is TGCGCCAGCAGCTTGCTGGGAGAGGCTCATGAAAAACTGTTTTTT. Its translation: CASSLLGEAHEKLFF.

The V gene is TRBV29-1, the J gene TRBJ1-1, with a possible D match to TRBD1 (5 bases). Deletions cut 3 bases from V and 4 bases from J, with 18 bases between. Germline lookup yields CDR1 SQVTM and CDR2 ANQGSEA. This CDR3 comprises 15 residues. The CDR3 bases are TGCAGCGTTGATCCCGGCAGGGTCGGGCGCACTGAAGCTTTCTTT. It is translated as CSVDPGRVGRTEAFF. The full variable domain, its missing parts supplied by reference TRBV29-1 and TRBJ1-1, is SAVISQKPSRDICQRGTSLTIQCQVDSQVTMMFWYRQQPGQSLTLIATANQGSEATYESGFVIDKFPISRPNLTFSTLTVSNMSPEDSSIYLCSVDPGRVGRTEAFFGQGTRLTVV.

Many counts were recorded for this clonotype. V usage is TRBV27 and J usage is TRBJ2-7; D is unresolved. The CDR3 totals 14 residues. Germline V gene data show CDR1 as MNHEY and CDR2 as SMNVEV (reference sequence). Trimming stripped 4 bases from V and 0 bases from J, with 10 bases between. CDR3 loop: CASSSRLSSYEQYF. The CDR3 DNA reads TGTGCCAGCAGTTCGCGCTTGAGCTCCTACGAGCAGTACTTC.

This clonotype has only one observation. The chain recombines TRBV6-5 with TRBJ2-4; 13 bases agree with TRBD2. Unmatched junction bases numbered 9, after V lost 2 bases and J lost 8 bases. Germline V gene lookup returns CDR1 MNHEY and CDR2 SVGAGI. This CDR3 has 17 amino acids. The CDR3 here is CASSYVTSGGAGYIQYF. As DNA, the CDR3 is TGTGCCAGCAGTTACGTTACTAGCGGGGGGGCCGGGTACATTCAGTACTTC.

In this sample, this clonotype turned up a few times. The chain employs TRBV4-2 and TRBJ1-2; a possible D gene is TRBD1 (5 bases). The CDR3 has 14 residues. With 4 bases removed from V and 10 bases from J, the gap between germline ends came to 19 bases. From germline, CDR1 is LGHNA and CDR2 YNFKEQ. The CDR3 DNA is TGTGCCAGCAGCCTACCTGGACAACAAAGGTTCTACACCTTC. This codes for CASSLPGQQRFYTF.

Ten or more counts support this clonotype. This sequence joins TRBV12-3 or TRBV12-4 and TRBJ1-4, with TRBD1 matching over 9 bases. V shed 5 bases, J shed 6 bases, and the junction held 4 bases outside the gene matches. This CDR3 has 14 amino acids. The CDR3 protein is CASSTGQGYEKLFF. The CDR3 DNA is TGTGCCAGCAGTACGGGACAGGGCTATGAAAAACTGTTTTTT.

V usage is TRBV5-1 and J usage is TRBJ2-7; 13 bases fit TRBD2. In germline, CDR1 is SGHRS, CDR2 YFSETQ. With V trimmed by 4 bases and J by 7 bases, 8 bases remained unmatched. The CDR3 extends over 15 amino acids. CDR3 amino acids: CASSESGLAGDEQYF. CDR3 in DNA: TGCGCCAGCAGCGAATCCGGACTAGCGGGAGATGAGCAGTACTTC.

This clonotype was recorded a few times. V usage is TRBV3-1 and J usage is TRBJ2-1, with 7 bases fitting TRBD1. CDR3 length: 14 residues. Germline-derived CDR1 and CDR2 are LGHDT and YNNKEL (reference sequence). V shed 7 bases, J shed 7 bases, and the junction held 10 bases outside the gene matches. Here the CDR3 reads CASNPGTVENEQFF. In nucleotides, the CDR3 is TGTGCCAGCAACCCCGGGACAGTCGAAAATGAGCAGTTCTTC.